Shown below are 31 T cell receptor beta chains from a single sample sequenced in a study of T-cell memory formation after mild COVID-19. Using its own MiXCR run on the 5' RACE reads, TCRdb lists one record per CDR3 protein. The repertoire holds about 360,000 distinct CDR3 sequences, with approximately 15% as singletons. Sequencing used PBMCs or a T cell subset sorted from them (not recorded which). These TCRs come from a man younger than 35 who had mild COVID-19 (a few samples of this study predate the infection). Cell type and time point are not known.

This clonotype was counted many times. The rearrangement joins TRBV6-5 to TRBJ1-5, with a weak D call TRBD1 (5 bases). V was pared by 5 bases and J by 1 base, with 9 bases between. The CDR3 length is 14 residues. CDR1 is MNHEY, CDR2 SVGAGI, per germline. As DNA, the CDR3 is TGTGCCAGCAGTCGGCGACAGAGCAATCAGCCCCAGCATTTT. Translated: CASSRRQSNQPQHF.

This clonotype has only a few counts. The chain uses TRBV7-2 and TRBJ2-1; D remains ambiguous. From germline, CDR1 is SGHTA and CDR2 FQGNSA. Trimming pared 5 bases from V and 3 bases from J, leaving 14 bases between. CDR3 length equals 15 residues. CDR3 region: CASSRVVDFYNEQFF. The DNA for the CDR3 is TGTGCCAGCAGCCGGGTCGTAGACTTCTACAATGAGCAGTTCTTC.

The CDR3 loop reads CASSSRGQAYEQYF. CDR3 nucleotides: TGTGCCAGCAGCTCCCGCGGACAGGCCTACGAGCAGTACTTC. The chain uses TRBV5-6 and TRBJ2-7, with 7 bases identical to TRBD1. The CDR3 length is 14 residues. Germline-derived CDR1 and CDR2 are SGHDT and YYEEEE. V was pared by 3 bases and J by 2 bases, with 5 bases of the junction left unmatched.

The rearrangement joins TRBV10-2 to TRBJ1-4, with D uncertain. The germline gives CDR1 WSHSY, CDR2 SAAADI. The CDR3 totals 13 residues. V was trimmed by 4 bases and J by 5 bases, leaving 8 bases between them. This CDR3 reads CASSGSVNEKLFF. The CDR3 bases are TGCGCCAGCAGTGGGTCCGTAAATGAAAAACTGTTTTTT.

This clonotype was picked up many times. The gene calls are TRBV4-3 and TRBJ2-1; the D gene could be TRBD1 or TRBD2 (5 bases each). From germline, CDR1 is LGHNA and CDR2 YSLEER. The CDR3 is made up of 15 amino acids. Trimming removed 2 bases at V and 7 bases at J, with 15 bases between. This CDR3 is CASSQFDGAGNEQFF. In DNA, the CDR3 is TGCGCCAGCAGCCAATTCGACGGGGCCGGGAATGAGCAGTTCTTC.

This clonotype was observed many times. This chain links TRBV5-1 with TRBJ2-1; 10 bases are shared with TRBD2. Germline lookup yields CDR1 SGHRS and CDR2 YFSETQ. This CDR3 is 16 amino acids long. The V gene end was trimmed by 1 base and the J gene end by 5 bases; junction bases not matched to a gene: 6. The CDR3 here is CASSLTPSGGDNEQFF. The CDR3 DNA is TGCGCCAGCAGCTTGACCCCCAGCGGGGGGGACAATGAGCAGTTCTTC.

Ten or more counts support this clonotype. The chain uses TRBV12-3 or TRBV12-4 and TRBJ2-2, with TRBD2 matching over 8 bases. The CDR3 consists of 13 residues. V was clipped by 5 bases and J by 5 bases; unmatched bases: 1. The CDR3 protein is CASSRGGTGELFF. The CDR3 DNA follows: TGTGCCAGCAGTCGGGGGGGAACCGGGGAGCTGTTTTTT.

The chain couples TRBV6-5 to TRBJ2-7; D possibly corresponds to TRBD1 (5 bases). V shed 5 bases and J shed 9 bases, with 17 bases lying between them. CDR3 length: 13 residues. Germline CDR1 and CDR2: MNHEY and SVGAGI. The CDR3 DNA follows: TGTGCCAGCAGTCCGTCAGACAGACTGATGCAGTACGTC. It translates to CASSPSDRLMQYV.

This clonotype has a count of ten or more. This rearrangement joins TRBV4-3 to TRBJ2-3; unclear D gene. Trimming removed 4 bases at V and 6 bases at J, with 11 bases between. The CDR3 runs 13 residues. CDR1 and CDR2 (germline): LGHNA, YSLEER. The CDR3: CASSRLLTDTQYF. The CDR3, as DNA: TGCGCCAGCAGCCGTCTTCTCACGGATACGCAGTATTTT.

The V call is TRBV12-3 or TRBV12-4, the J call TRBJ2-3; no definite D call. This CDR3 spans 11 amino acids. V dropped 7 bases and J dropped 7 bases, with 9 bases sitting between them. CDR3 bases: TGTGCCAGCAACGATGGATATACGCAGTATTTT. Translated, it gives CASNDGYTQYF.

Only a few counts were recorded for this clonotype. This chain joins TRBV7-6 and TRBJ1-5; weak D call: TRBD1 (5 bases). Trimming cost V 5 bases and J 1 base, with 18 bases left between them. The CDR3 spans 17 residues. Per germline, CDR1 SGHVS and CDR2 FNYEAQ. CDR3 residues: CASSPTRAGGSNQPQHF. The CDR3 nucleotides read TGTGCCAGCAGCCCGACCAGGGCGGGGGGGAGCAATCAGCCCCAGCATTTT.

Worth noting for this clonotype: The junction shows a germline mismatch at one end, possibly a read error. V and J are TRBV20-1 and TRBJ1-2, with D possibly being TRBD1 (6 bases). Germline CDR1 is DFQATT and CDR2 is SNEGSKA (reference sequence). The CDR3 spans 14 residues. The CDR3 region has the DNA TGCAGTGCTAGAGGGGGGGGCGCCGGCTATGGCCACACCTTC. This sequence encodes CSARGGGAGYGHTF.

J is TRBJ1-4 and V is TRBV20-1, with D possibly being TRBD1 (5 bases). The CDR3 contains 15 residues. The V and J ends lost 3 bases and 5 bases respectively, with 16 bases between them. The germline V gene has CDR1 DFQATT and CDR2 SNEGSKA (reference sequence). The CDR3 here is CSARQGPGSNEKLFF. The CDR3, as DNA: TGCAGTGCTAGGCAGGGTCCCGGGTCGAATGAAAAACTGTTTTTT.

The V and J genes are TRBV5-1 and TRBJ1-1; D gene ambiguous. This CDR3 contains 13 residues. Trimming left V 5 bases short and J 3 bases short, with 11 bases between. Germline loops: CDR1 SGHRS, CDR2 YFSETQ. The CDR3 coding sequence is TGCGCCAGCAGTATGGGGAAGGACACTGAAGCTTTCTTT. It encodes CASSMGKDTEAFF.

This clonotype turned up a few times. The chain joins TRBV20-1 to TRBJ1-2, with a weak D call TRBD1 (6 bases). The germline V and J ends were trimmed by 4 bases and 0 bases, with 15 bases remaining between them. From germline, CDR1 is DFQATT and CDR2 SNEGSKA (reference sequence). This CDR3 contains 15 residues. The CDR3 sequence: CSAKRSGEPNYGYTF. CDR3 bases: TGCAGTGCTAAGAGGTCAGGGGAGCCTAACTATGGCTACACCTTC.

This clonotype was detected only a few times. The genes are TRBV7-2 and TRBJ2-5, with TRBD1 matching over 8 bases. The junction had 11 bases not matched to a gene; V was cut back by 3 bases and J by 2 bases. The CDR3 is 17 residues long. The germline CDR1 and CDR2 sequences are SGHTA and FQGNSA. In DNA form, the CDR3 reads TGTGCCAGCAGCTTCCCAGACTTGACAGGGGTACAAGAGACCCAGTACTTC. It yields the protein CASSFPDLTGVQETQYF.

This clonotype turned up a few times. The rearrangement uses TRBV29-1 and TRBJ2-2; D is ambiguous. Germline V CDR1 and CDR2: SQVTM, ANQGSEA. V gave up 3 bases and J gave up 6 bases, with 14 bases separating them. The CDR3 contains 14 residues. The CDR3 coding sequence is TGCAGCGTTGACTTGGCAGTGGCCCCCGGGGAGCTGTTTTTT. Translating it yields CSVDLAVAPGELFF.

J is TRBJ2-1 and V is TRBV5-5, with 15 positions matching TRBD2. After removal of 0 bases from V and 8 bases from J, the junction contained 6 bases not matched to a gene. CDR1 is SGHKS, CDR2 YYEKEE, per germline (reference sequence). This CDR3 region has 17 residues. CDR3 DNA: TGTGCCAGCAGCTTGGCCCTGGGACTAGCGGGGGGTTATGAGCAGTTCTTC. Protein sequence: CASSLALGLAGGYEQFF.

The rearrangement uses TRBV18 and TRBJ1-2, with TRBD1 identical over 9 bases. Germline V lookup: CDR1 KGHSH, CDR2 LQKENI. J lost 8 bases, V lost 4 bases, and 5 bases had no gene match. CDR3 length equals 13 residues. CDR3 loop: CASSLRTGEGYTF. As DNA, the CDR3 is TGTGCCAGCTCACTAAGGACAGGGGAAGGCTACACCTTC.

This clonotype appeared a few times. Relative to the germline gene, one junction end is altered; a read error may explain this. The chain joins TRBV20-1 to TRBJ2-3; 9 bases match TRBD1. Germline V lookup: CDR1 DFQATT, CDR2 SNEGSKA (reference sequence). The CDR3 contains 14 residues. The CDR3 here is CSATPGQGTDTRYF. CDR3 DNA: TGCAGTGCTACACCGGGACAGGGCACAGATACGCGGTATTTT.

The genes are TRBV11-2 and TRBJ2-3; D may be TRBD2 (5 bases). V shed 1 base and J shed 9 bases, with 11 bases lying between them. The CDR3 extends over 13 amino acids. Germline V gene data show CDR1 as SGHAT and CDR2 as FQNNGV. The CDR3 DNA is TGTGCCAGCAGCTTAGGGGCGGGTTCGACGCAGTATTTT. Its protein product is CASSLGAGSTQYF.

The chain couples TRBV6-5 to TRBJ1-2, with D maybe TRBD1 (6 bases). The CDR3 has 14 amino acids. Looked up from germline, CDR1 is MNHEY and CDR2 is SVGAGI. Trimming took off 6 bases at V and 1 base at J, with 12 bases between the two ends. CDR3 bases: TGTGCCAGCAGCCCCGGACAGCGTAACTATGGCTACACCTTC. Amino acids: CASSPGQRNYGYTF.

V is TRBV20-1 and J is TRBJ2-3; possibly TRBD1 for D (5 bases). This CDR3 region has 15 residues. Per germline, CDR1 DFQATT and CDR2 SNEGSKA (reference sequence). Trimming removed 3 bases at V and 2 bases at J, with 15 bases between. This chain's CDR3 is CSASRTSPITDTQYF. The CDR3 DNA sequence: TGCAGTGCTAGCCGGACAAGTCCAATCACAGATACGCAGTATTTT.

The DNA for the CDR3 is TGTGCCAGCGGGACAGGGCCGTGGGAGACCCAGTACTTC. Translated, it gives CASGTGPWETQYF. The rearrangement joins TRBV12-3 or TRBV12-4 to TRBJ2-5; 9 nucleotides line up with TRBD1. The CDR3 covers 13 residues. Trimming removed 8 bases from V and 5 bases from J; junction bases left unmatched: 6.

In this sample, this clonotype turned up many times. The chain uses TRBV6-2 or TRBV6-3 and TRBJ1-5; D remains ambiguous. The V and J ends lost 5 bases and 3 bases respectively, with 14 bases between them. The CDR3 runs to 15 residues. The germline V gene encodes CDR1 MNHEY and CDR2 SVGEGT. The CDR3 loop reads CASSEPLSFNQPQHF. For the CDR3, the DNA is TGTGCCAGCAGTGAGCCCCTCTCCTTCAATCAGCCCCAGCATTTT.

The chain uses TRBV14 and TRBJ1-2; D call uncertain. The CDR3 consists of 15 residues. Germline CDR1 reads SGHDN; CDR2 reads FVKESK. Trimming cost V 0 bases and J 3 bases, with 11 bases left between them. CDR3 protein: CASSQDRSSYYGYTF. The CDR3 nucleotides read TGTGCCAGCAGCCAAGATCGTTCAAGTTACTATGGCTACACCTTC.

The chain has TRBV7-8 and TRBJ2-1, with D unresolved. The germline CDR1 and CDR2 sequences are SGHVS and FQNEAQ. V was pared by 5 bases and J by 6 bases, with 8 bases between. The CDR3 sequence is 12 residues long. The CDR3 protein is CASSRSANEQFF. CDR3 DNA sequence: TGTGCCAGCAGCAGAAGTGCCAATGAGCAGTTCTTC. Variable domain in full (rest from reference TRBV7-8 and TRBJ2-1): GAGVSQSPRYKVAKRGQDVALRCDPISGHVSLFWYQQALGQGPEFLTYFQNEAQLDKSGLPSDRFFAERPEGSVSTLKIQRTQQEDSAVYLCASSRSANEQFFGPGTRLTVL.

V usage is TRBV4-2 and J usage is TRBJ2-7, with TRBD2 matching over 9 bases. There are 14 residues in the CDR3. The J segment lost 7 bases and the V segment lost 1 base, leaving 5 bases of the junction unmatched. Germline loops: CDR1 LGHNA, CDR2 YNFKEQ. The CDR3 region has the DNA TGTGCCAGCAGCCAAGGCGGGGGGGCTGGGGAGCAGTACTTC. This encodes CASSQGGGAGEQYF.

The chain carries TRBV7-9 and TRBJ2-7; 9 nucleotides match TRBD1. Germline loops: CDR1 SEHNR, CDR2 FQNEAQ (reference sequence). The CDR3 extends over 15 amino acids. V lost 5 bases to trimming and J lost 3 bases; unmatched junction nucleotides: 8. The CDR3 coding sequence is TGTGCCAGCAGCCGGACAGGGGCGTCCCACTACGAGCAGTACTTC. It is translated as CASSRTGASHYEQYF.

The chain recombines TRBV7-9 with TRBJ1-3; D is uncertain. Germline V gives CDR1 SEHNR, CDR2 FQNEAQ (reference sequence). CDR3 length equals 13 residues. Trimming shortened V by 5 bases and J by 4 bases, and 9 bases separated the two germline ends. CDR3 in amino acids: CASSRSMGNTIYF. CDR3 coding DNA: TGTGCCAGCAGCCGCTCAATGGGAAACACCATATATTTT.

This clonotype was observed a few times. The J gene is TRBJ2-3, the V gene TRBV4-1, with 11 bases fitting TRBD2. Germline V CDR1 and CDR2: MGHRA, YSYEKL. V shed 3 bases, J shed 3 bases, and the junction held 5 bases outside the gene matches. This CDR3 contains 16 residues. The CDR3 sequence: CASSQRLAGMTDTQYF. The DNA of the CDR3 is TGCGCCAGCAGCCAGCGACTAGCGGGGATGACAGATACGCAGTATTTT.